This T cell receptor (beta chain) was retrieved from a study of T-cell reconstitution after alpha-beta-depleted transplantation in children listed by TCRdb under 2016. Concerning the study at large: The study quantitatively tracked T-cell immune reconstitution after TCRalphabeta/CD19-depleted allogeneic hematopoietic cell transplantation in children using TCR repertoire profiling.

Library generation was performed with PCR. Reads for this sample came from an Illumina HiSeq 2500. TCR libraries were prepared with molecular barcoding, using unique molecular identifiers to normalize TCRbeta repertoire quantification. Using fastp at Q25 and MiXCR, TCRdb reprocessed the public reads and kept productive beta chains. Records with the same CDR3 protein are collapsed into one entry carrying the most frequent genes and DNA. The sample data list around 600,000 distinct CDR3 sequences, and about 10% of these were observed just once. The ten largest clones represent less than 4.5% of the sample. Trimming takes 2 bases off V and 9 bases off J; junction bases not matched to a gene: 5. CDR1 and CDR2 were assigned from the germline V gene (reference sequence) as DFQATT and SNEGSKA. Spanning cysteine to phenylalanine, the CDR3 consists of 14 amino acids. The only DNA kept is the CDR3, 42 bases in frame from the first base.

In its sample, this clonotype was seen many times. The specificity of this receptor is unknown. The record has no base qualities; no much larger clone is one base away. Sequenced material: PBMCs from the stem cell graft donor, taken from the stem cell graft. The rearrangement combines TRBV20-1 with TRBJ2-1; TRBD2 lines up with 12 middle nucleotides. The origin of this receptor is a human donor who donated a stem cell graft to a child with acute myeloid leukemia. The CDR3 reads CSARLGLAGAEQFF. The nucleotide sequence reads TGCAGTGCTAGATTGGGACTAGCGGGTGCTGAGCAGTTCTTC.